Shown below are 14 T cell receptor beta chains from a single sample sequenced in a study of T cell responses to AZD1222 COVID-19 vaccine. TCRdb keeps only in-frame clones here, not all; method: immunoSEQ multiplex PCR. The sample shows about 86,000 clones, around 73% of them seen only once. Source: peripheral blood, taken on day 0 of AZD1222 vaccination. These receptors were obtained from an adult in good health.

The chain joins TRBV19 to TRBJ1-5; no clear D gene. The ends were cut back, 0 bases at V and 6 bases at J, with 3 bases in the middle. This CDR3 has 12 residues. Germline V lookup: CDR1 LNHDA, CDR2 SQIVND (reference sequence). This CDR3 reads CASSIESQPQHF. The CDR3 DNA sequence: TGTGCCAGTAGTATAGAAAGTCAGCCCCAGCATTTT.

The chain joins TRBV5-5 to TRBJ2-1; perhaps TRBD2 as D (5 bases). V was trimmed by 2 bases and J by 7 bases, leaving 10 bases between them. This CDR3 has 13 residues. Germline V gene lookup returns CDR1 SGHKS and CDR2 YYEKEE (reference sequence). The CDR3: CASSFPTRNEQFF. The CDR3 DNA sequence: TGTGCCAGCAGCTTCCCTACTAGGAATGAGCAGTTCTTC. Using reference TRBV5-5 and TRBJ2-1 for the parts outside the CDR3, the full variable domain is DAGVTQSPTHLIKTRGQQVTLRCSPISGHKSVSWYQQVLGQGPQFIFQYYEKEERGRGNFPDRFSARQFPNYSSELNVNALLLGDSALYLCASSFPTRNEQFFGPGTRLTVL.

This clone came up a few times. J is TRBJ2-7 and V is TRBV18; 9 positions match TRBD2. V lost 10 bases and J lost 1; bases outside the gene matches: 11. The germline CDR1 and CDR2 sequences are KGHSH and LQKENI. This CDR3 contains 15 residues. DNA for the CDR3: TGTGCCACCTCTCGAGGGCTAGCGGGATCCTACGAGCAGTACTTC. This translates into CATSRGLAGSYEQYF.

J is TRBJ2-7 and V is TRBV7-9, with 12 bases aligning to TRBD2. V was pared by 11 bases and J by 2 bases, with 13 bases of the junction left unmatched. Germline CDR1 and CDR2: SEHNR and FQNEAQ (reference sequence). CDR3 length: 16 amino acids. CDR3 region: CAPPASGRGWAYEQYF. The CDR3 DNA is TGTGCCCCCCCCGCTAGCGGGAGGGGCTGGGCCTACGAGCAGTACTTC.

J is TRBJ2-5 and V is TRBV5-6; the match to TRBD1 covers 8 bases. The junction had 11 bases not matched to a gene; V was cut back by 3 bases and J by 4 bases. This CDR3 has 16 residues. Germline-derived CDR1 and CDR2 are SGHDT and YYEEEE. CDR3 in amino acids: CASSSEGSDRGETQYF. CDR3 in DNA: TGTGCCAGCAGCTCCGAGGGATCAGACAGGGGAGAGACCCAGTACTTC. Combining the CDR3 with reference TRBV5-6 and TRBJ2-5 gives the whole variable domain DAGVTQSPTHLIKTRGQQVTLRCSPKSGHDTVSWYQQALGQGPQFIFQYYEEEERQRGNFPDRFSGHQFPNYSSELNVNALLLGDSALYLCASSSEGSDRGETQYFGPGTRLLVL.

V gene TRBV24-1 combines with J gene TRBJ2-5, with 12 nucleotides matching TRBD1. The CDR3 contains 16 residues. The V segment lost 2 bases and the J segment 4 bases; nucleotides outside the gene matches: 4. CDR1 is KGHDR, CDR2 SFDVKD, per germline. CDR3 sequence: CATSDSTGQGAETQYF. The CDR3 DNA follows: TGTGCCACCAGTGATTCAACGGGACAGGGGGCAGAGACCCAGTACTTC.

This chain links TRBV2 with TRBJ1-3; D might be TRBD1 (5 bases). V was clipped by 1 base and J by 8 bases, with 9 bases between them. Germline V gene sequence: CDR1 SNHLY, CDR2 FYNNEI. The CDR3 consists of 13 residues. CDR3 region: CASSEGGDYTIYF. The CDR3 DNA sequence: TGTGCCAGCAGTGAAGGGGGGGACTACACCATATATTTT. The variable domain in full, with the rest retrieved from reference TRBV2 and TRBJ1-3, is EPEVTQTPSHQVTQMGQEVILRCVPISNHLYFYWYRQILGQKVEFLVSFYNNEISEKSEIFDDQFSVERPDGSNFTLKIRSTKLEDSAMYFCASSEGGDYTIYFGEGSWLTVV.

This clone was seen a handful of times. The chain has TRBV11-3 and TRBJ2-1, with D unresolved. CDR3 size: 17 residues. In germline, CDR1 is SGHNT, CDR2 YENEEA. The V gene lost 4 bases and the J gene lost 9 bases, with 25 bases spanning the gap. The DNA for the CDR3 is TGTGCCAGCAGCTCCCTGAGGTGGGGTGAGGAGCGTCTTGAGCAGTTCTTC. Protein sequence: CASSSLRWGEERLEQFF.

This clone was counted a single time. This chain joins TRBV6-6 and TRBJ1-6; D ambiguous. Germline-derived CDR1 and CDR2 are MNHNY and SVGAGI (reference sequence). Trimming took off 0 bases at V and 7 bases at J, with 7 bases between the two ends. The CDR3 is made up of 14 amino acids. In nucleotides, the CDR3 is TGTGCCAGCAGTTACTCTAGGGAGAATTCACCCCTCCACTTT. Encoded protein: CASSYSRENSPLHF.

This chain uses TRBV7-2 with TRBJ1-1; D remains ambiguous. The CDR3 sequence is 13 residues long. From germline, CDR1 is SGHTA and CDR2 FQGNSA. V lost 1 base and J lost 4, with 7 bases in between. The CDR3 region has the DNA TGTGCCAGCAGCTTAGGCCGAACCACTGAAGCTTTCTTT. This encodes CASSLGRTTEAFF. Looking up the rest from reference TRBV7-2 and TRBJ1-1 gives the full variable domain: GAGVSQSPSNKVTEKGKDVELRCDPISGHTALYWYRQSLGQGLEFLIYFQGNSAPDKSGLPSDRFSAERTGGSVSTLTIQRTQQEDSAVYLCASSLGRTTEAFFGQGTRLTVV.

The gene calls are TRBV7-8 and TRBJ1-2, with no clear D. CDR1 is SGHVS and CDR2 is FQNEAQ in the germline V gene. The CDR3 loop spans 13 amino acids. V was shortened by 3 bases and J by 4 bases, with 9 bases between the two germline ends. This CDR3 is CASSLALGYGYTF. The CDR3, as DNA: TGTGCCAGCAGCTTGGCGCTCGGCTATGGCTACACCTTC.

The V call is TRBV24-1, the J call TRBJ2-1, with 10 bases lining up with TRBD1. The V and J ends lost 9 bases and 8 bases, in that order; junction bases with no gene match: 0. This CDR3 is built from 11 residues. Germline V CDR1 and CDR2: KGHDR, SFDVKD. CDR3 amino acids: CATGQGDEQFF. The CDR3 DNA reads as TGTGCCACCGGACAGGGGGATGAGCAGTTCTTC.

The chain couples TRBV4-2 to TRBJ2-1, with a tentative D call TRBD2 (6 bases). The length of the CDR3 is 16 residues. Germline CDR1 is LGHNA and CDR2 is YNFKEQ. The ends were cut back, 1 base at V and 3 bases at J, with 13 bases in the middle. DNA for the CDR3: TGTGCCAGCAGCCAAGGGCCTCGGACTAACTACAATGAGCAGTTCTTC. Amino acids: CASSQGPRTNYNEQFF.

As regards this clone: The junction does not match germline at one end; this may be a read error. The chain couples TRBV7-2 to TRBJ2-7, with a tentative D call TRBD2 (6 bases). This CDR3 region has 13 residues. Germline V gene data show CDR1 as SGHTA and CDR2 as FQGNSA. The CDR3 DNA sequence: TGTGCCAGCAGCTTAGATGGGGGGACTTTTCGGGACTTC. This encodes CASSLDGGTFRDF.